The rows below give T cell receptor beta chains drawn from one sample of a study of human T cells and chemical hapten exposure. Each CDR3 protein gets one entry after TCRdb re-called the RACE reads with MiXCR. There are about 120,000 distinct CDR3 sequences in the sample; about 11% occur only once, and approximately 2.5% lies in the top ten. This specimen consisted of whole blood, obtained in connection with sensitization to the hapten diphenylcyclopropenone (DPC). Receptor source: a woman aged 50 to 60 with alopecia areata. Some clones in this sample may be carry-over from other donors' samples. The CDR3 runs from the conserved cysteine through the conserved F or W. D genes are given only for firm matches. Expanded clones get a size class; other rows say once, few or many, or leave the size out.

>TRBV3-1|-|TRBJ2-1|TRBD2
CASSQDAASGTGEQFF
TGTGCCAGCAGCCAAGACGCGGCTAGCGGGACGGGTGAGCAGTTCTTC
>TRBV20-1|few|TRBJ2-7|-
CSVRRASRHEQYF
TGCAGCGTTAGACGGGCCTCAAGGCACGAGCAGTACTTC
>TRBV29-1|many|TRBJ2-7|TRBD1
CSVSTGVGEQYF
TGCAGCGTTTCTACAGGGGTCGGCGAGCAGTACTTC
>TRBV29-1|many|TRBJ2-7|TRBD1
CSVLRDRGSEQYF
TGCAGCGTTTTGAGGGACAGGGGAAGCGAGCAGTACTTC
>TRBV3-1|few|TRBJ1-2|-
CASSGRIYGYTF
TGTGCCAGCAGCGGGAGAATCTATGGCTACACCTTC
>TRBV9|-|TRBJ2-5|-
CASSPEGGRETQYF
TGTGCCAGCAGCCCTGAGGGGGGACGAGAGACCCAGTACTTC
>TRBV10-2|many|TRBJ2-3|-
CASTAGTDTQYF
TGCGCCAGCACCGCGGGCACAGATACGCAGTATTTT
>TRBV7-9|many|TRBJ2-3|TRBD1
CASSHPPGQGKDTQYF
TGTGCCAGCAGCCACCCCCCCGGACAGGGGAAAGATACGCAGTATTTT
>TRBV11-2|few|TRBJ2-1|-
CASSLGGAFNEQFF
TGTGCCAGCAGCTTAGGGGGGGCGTTCAATGAGCAGTTCTTC
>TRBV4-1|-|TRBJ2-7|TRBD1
CASRPTGQGGEQYF
TGCGCCAGCAGACCCACGGGACAGGGCGGCGAGCAGTACTTC
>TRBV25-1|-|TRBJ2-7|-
CASTPGLGEQYF
TGTGCCAGCACGCCGGGGCTGGGTGAGCAGTACTTC
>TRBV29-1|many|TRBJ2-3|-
CSYEPTGSGQYF
TGCAGTTACGAACCGACGGGGTCGGGGCAGTATTTT
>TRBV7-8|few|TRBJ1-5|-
CASSLGSVQPQHF
TGTGCCAGCAGCTTAGGAAGCGTTCAGCCCCAGCATTTT
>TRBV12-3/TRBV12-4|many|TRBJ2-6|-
CASSLASGANVLTF
TGTGCCAGCAGTTTAGCCTCTGGGGCCAACGTCCTGACTTTC
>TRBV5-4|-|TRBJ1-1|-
CASSSPTLSGTEAFF
TGTGCCAGCAGCTCGCCGACCCTATCCGGGACTGAAGCTTTCTTT
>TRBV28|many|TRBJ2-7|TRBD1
CASSPLGTEFYEQYF
TGTGCCAGCAGTCCCTTGGGGACAGAGTTCTACGAGCAGTACTTC
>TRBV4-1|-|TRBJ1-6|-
CASSQEIQLRNSPLHF
TGCGCCAGCAGCCAAGAGATCCAACTGCGTAATTCACCCCTCCACTTT
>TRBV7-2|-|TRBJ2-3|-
CASSLTADTQYF
TGTGCCAGCAGCTTGACTGCAGATACGCAGTATTTT
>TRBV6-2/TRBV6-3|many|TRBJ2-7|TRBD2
CASSFAGGPGSF
TGTGCCAGCAGTTTTGCGGGAGGCCCCGGCTCATTC
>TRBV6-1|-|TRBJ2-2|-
CASSVAGRTYTGELFF
TGTGCCAGCAGTGTGGCAGGGCGGACGTACACCGGGGAGCTGTTTTTT
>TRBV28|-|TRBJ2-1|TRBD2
CASRGTSLEQFF
TGTGCCAGCAGGGGGACTAGCCTTGAGCAGTTCTTC
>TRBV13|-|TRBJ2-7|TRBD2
CASSPLRTSGSYEQYF
TGTGCCAGCAGTCCGCTTCGGACTAGCGGATCCTACGAGCAGTACTTC
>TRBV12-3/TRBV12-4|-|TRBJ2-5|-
CASGQETQYF
TGTGCCAGCGGCCAAGAGACCCAGTACTTC
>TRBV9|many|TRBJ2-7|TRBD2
CASGGSFPYEQYF
TGTGCCAGCGGCGGGAGCTTCCCCTACGAGCAGTACTTC
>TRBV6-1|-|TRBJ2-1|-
CASSEYSGPTMEQFF
TGTGCCAGCAGTGAATATAGTGGTCCTACAATGGAGCAGTTCTTC
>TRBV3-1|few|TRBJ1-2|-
CASSQEAEGPNYGYTF
TGTGCCAGCAGCCAAGAGGCCGAGGGTCCTAACTATGGCTACACCTTC
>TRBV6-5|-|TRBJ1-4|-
CASSYSGRSDEKLFF
TGTGCCAGCAGTTACTCGGGAAGGTCTGATGAAAAACTGTTTTTT
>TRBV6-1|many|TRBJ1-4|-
CASSAAAATNEKLFF
TGTGCCAGCAGTGCCGCGGCAGCAACTAATGAAAAACTGTTTTTT
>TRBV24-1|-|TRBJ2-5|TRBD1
CATRRSGGWQETQYF
TGTGCCACCAGGCGATCAGGGGGCTGGCAAGAGACCCAGTACTTC
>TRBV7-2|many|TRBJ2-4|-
CASSLDGNGIQYF
TGTGCCAGCAGCTTAGATGGGAACGGCATTCAGTACTTC
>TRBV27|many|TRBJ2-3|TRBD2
CASSLTSGGPTDTQYF
TGTGCCAGCAGTCTAACTAGCGGGGGGCCCACAGATACGCAGTATTTT
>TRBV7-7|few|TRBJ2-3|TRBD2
CASSPGLAGDPSTDTQYF
TGTGCCAGCAGCCCGGGACTAGCGGGGGATCCTAGCACAGATACGCAGTATTTT
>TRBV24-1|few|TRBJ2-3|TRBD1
CATSETDRGTDTQYF
TGTGCCACCAGTGAGACCGACAGGGGCACAGATACGCAGTATTTT
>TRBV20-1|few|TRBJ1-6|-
CSARVAEYNNSPLHF
TGCAGTGCTAGAGTAGCAGAATACAATAATTCACCCCTCCACTTT
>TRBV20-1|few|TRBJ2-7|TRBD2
CSATRTSGGGEQYF
TGCAGTGCTACCCGGACTAGCGGGGGCGGGGAGCAGTACTTC
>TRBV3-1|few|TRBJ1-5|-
CASSPIGGNQPQHF
TGTGCCAGCAGCCCGATCGGGGGAAATCAGCCCCAGCATTTT
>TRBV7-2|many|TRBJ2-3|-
CASSPHLMGITDTQYF
TGTGCCAGCAGCCCCCATTTGATGGGAATCACAGATACGCAGTATTTT
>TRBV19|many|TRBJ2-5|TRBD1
CASSPRFGTGGYETQYF
TGTGCCAGTAGTCCCCGATTCGGGACAGGGGGCTATGAGACCCAGTACTTC
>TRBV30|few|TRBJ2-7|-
CAWSPQVALSYEQYF
TGTGCCTGGAGTCCCCAGGTTGCTCTTTCCTACGAGCAGTACTTC
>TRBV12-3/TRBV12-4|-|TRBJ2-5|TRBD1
CASSSGTGARTQYF
TGTGCCAGCAGTTCCGGGACAGGGGCGCGGACCCAGTACTTC
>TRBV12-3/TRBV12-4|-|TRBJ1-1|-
CASSLGESNTEAFF
TGTGCCAGCAGTTTAGGGGAATCGAACACTGAAGCTTTCTTT
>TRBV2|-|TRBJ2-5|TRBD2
CASSEAELLAGGQETQYF
TGTGCCAGCAGTGAAGCAGAGTTACTAGCGGGAGGTCAAGAGACCCAGTACTTC
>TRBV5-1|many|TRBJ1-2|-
CASRLSRNYGYTF
TGCGCCAGCAGGCTGTCGCGGAACTATGGCTACACCTTC
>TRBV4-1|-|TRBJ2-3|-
CASSQSPRGGTDTQYF
TGCGCCAGCAGCCAAAGCCCTAGGGGAGGCACAGATACGCAGTATTTT
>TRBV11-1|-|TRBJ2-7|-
CASTSVGRYEQYF
TGTGCCAGCACCTCGGTCGGCCGCTACGAGCAGTACTTC
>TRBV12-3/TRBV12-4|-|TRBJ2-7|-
CASSGGPNIYEQYF
TGTGCCAGCAGTGGGGGTCCAAACATCTACGAGCAGTACTTC
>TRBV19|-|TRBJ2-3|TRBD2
CASSLLAGGLTDTQYF
TGTGCCAGTAGCCTACTAGCGGGAGGGCTCACAGATACGCAGTATTTT
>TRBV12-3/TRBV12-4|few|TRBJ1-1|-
CASSSTGATEAFF
TGTGCCAGCAGTTCCACGGGGGCCACTGAAGCTTTCTTT
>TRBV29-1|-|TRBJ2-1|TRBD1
CSSGTGRNEQFF
TGCAGCTCGGGGACAGGGCGAAATGAGCAGTTCTTC
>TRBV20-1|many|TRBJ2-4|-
CSARRHPSDTSKNIQYF
TGCAGTGCTAGGAGACACCCTAGTGATACGTCCAAAAACATTCAGTACTTC
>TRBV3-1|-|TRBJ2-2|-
CASSQETHTGELFF
TGTGCCAGCAGCCAAGAAACTCACACCGGGGAGCTGTTTTTT